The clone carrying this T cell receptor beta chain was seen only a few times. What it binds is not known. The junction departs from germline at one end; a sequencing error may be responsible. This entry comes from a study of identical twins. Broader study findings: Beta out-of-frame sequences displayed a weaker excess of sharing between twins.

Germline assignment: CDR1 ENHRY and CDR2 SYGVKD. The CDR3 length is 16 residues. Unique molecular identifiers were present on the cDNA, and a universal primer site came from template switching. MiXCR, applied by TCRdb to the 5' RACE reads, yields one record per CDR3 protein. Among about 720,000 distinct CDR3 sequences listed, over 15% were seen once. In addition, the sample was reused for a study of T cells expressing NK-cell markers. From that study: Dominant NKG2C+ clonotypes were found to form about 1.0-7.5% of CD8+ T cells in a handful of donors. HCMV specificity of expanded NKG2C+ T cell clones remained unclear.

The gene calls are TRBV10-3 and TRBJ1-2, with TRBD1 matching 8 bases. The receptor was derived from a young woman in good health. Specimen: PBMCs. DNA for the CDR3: TGTGCCATCAGCGAGTTATGGACAGGGACTAACTATGGCTACACCTTC. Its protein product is CAISELWTGTNYGYTF.